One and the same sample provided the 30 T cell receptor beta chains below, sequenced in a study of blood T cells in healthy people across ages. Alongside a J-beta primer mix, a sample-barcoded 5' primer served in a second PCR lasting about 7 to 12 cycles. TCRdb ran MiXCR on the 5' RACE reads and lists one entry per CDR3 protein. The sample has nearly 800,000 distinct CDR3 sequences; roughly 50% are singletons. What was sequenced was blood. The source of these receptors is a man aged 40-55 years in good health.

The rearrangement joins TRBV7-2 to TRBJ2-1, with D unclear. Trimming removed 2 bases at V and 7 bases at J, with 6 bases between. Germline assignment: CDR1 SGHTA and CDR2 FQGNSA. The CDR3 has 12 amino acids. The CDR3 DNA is TGTGCCAGCAGCTTAACCGTGAATGAGCAGTTCTTC. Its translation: CASSLTVNEQFF. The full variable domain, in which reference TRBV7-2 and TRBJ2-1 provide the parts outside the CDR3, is GAGVSQSPSNKVTEKGKDVELRCDPISGHTALYWYRQSLGQGLEFLIYFQGNSAPDKSGLPSDRFSAERTGGSVSTLTIQRTQQEDSAVYLCASSLTVNEQFFGPGTRLTVL.

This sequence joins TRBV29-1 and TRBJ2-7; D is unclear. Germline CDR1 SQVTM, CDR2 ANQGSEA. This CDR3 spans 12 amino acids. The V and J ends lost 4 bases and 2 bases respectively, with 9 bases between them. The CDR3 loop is CSVGEATYEQYF. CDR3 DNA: TGCAGCGTTGGGGAAGCTACCTACGAGCAGTACTTC.

Written as DNA, the CDR3 is TGTGCCAGCAGCTTGAGGCAGGGCGGTATCTACGAGCAGTACTTC. Translated: CASSLRQGGIYEQYF. The chain employs TRBV7-8 and TRBJ2-7; D perhaps matches TRBD1 (5 bases). Germline CDR1 and CDR2: SGHVS and FQNEAQ. This CDR3 contains 15 residues. The V end lost 3 bases, the J end lost 3 bases, and 15 bases lay between the germline ends.

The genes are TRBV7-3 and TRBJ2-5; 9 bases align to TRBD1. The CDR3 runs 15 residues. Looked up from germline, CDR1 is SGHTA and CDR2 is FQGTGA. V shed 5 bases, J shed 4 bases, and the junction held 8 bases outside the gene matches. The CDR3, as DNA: TGTGCCAGCAGCCGACAGGGGGGCAAATTAGAGACCCAGTACTTC. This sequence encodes CASSRQGGKLETQYF. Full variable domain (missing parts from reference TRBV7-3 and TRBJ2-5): GAGVSQTPSNKVTEKGKYVELRCDPISGHTALYWYRQSLGQGPEFLIYFQGTGAADDSGLPNDRFFAVRPEGSVSTLKIQRTERGDSAVYLCASSRQGGKLETQYFGPGTRLLVL.

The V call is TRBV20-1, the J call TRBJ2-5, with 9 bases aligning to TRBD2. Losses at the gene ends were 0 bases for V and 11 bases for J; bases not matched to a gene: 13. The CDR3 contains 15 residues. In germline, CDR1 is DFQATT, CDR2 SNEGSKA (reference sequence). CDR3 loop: CSARDLGTSPDEQYF. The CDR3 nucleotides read TGCAGTGCTAGAGATCTGGGGACTAGCCCTGACGAACAGTACTTC.

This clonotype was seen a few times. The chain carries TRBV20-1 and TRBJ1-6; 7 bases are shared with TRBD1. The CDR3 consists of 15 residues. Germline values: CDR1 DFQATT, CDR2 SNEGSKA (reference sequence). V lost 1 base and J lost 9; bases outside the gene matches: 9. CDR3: CSARGPTGPSSPLHF. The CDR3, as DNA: TGCAGTGCTAGAGGCCCGACAGGGCCGAGTTCACCCCTCCACTTT.

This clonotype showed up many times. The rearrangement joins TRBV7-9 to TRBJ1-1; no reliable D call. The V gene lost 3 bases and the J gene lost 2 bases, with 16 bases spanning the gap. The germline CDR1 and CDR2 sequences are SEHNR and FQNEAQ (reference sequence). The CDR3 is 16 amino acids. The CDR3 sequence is CASSLPQSFANTEAFF. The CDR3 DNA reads TGTGCCAGCAGCTTGCCACAGTCCTTTGCAAACACTGAAGCTTTCTTT.

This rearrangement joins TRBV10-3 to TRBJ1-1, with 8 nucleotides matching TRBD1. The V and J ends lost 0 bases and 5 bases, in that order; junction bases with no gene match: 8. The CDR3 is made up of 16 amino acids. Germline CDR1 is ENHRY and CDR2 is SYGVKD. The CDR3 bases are TGTGCCATCAGTGAGTCTGCCGGACAGGGATCGACTGAAGCTTTCTTT. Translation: CAISESAGQGSTEAFF.

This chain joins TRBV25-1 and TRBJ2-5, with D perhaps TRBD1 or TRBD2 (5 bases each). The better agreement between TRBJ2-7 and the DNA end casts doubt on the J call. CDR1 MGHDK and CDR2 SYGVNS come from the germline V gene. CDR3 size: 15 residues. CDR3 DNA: TGTGCCAGCAGTGGTGTAGGAGCAGGGAGCTACGAGCAGTACTTC. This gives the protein CASSGVGAGSYEQYF.

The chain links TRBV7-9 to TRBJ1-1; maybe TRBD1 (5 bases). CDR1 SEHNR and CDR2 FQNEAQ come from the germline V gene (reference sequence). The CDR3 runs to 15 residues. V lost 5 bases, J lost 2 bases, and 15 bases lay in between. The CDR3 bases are TGTGCCAGCAGCCCCCACTGGGGGGACAACACTGAAGCTTTCTTT. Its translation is CASSPHWGDNTEAFF. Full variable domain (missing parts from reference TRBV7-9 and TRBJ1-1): DTGVSQNPRHKITKRGQNVTFRCDPISEHNRLYWYRQTLGQGPEFLTYFQNEAQLEKSRLLSDRFSAERPKGSFSTLEIQRTEQGDSAMYLCASSPHWGDNTEAFFGQGTRLTVV.

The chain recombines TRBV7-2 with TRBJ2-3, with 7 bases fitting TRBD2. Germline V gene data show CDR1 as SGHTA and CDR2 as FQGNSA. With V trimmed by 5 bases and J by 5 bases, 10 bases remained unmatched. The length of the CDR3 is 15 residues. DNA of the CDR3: TGTGCCAGCAGCCAAGGGGCGGGAGATGTAGATACGCAGTATTTT. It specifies CASSQGAGDVDTQYF. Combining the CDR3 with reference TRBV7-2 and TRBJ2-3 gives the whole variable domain GAGVSQSPSNKVTEKGKDVELRCDPISGHTALYWYRQSLGQGLEFLIYFQGNSAPDKSGLPSDRFSAERTGGSVSTLTIQRTQQEDSAVYLCASSQGAGDVDTQYFGPGTRLTVL.

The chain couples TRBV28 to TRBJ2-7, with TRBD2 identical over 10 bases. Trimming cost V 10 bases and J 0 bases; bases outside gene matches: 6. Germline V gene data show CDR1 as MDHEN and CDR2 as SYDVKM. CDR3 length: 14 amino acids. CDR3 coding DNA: TGTGCCACCCGGACTAGCGGTAGCTCCTACGAGCAGTACTTC. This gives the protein CATRTSGSSYEQYF. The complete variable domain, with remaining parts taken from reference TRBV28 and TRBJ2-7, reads DVKVTQSSRYLVKRTGEKVFLECVQDMDHENMFWYRQDPGLGLRLIYFSYDVKMKEKGDIPEGYSVSREKKERFSLILESASTNQTSMYLCATRTSGSSYEQYFGPGTRLTVT.

This CDR3 is CASSEESGGSYNEQFF. DNA of the CDR3: TGTGCCAGCAGTGAAGAAAGCGGGGGCTCCTACAATGAGCAGTTCTTC. This rearrangement joins TRBV6-1 to TRBJ2-1; 8 bases are shared with TRBD2. The CDR3 totals 16 residues. The germline CDR1 and CDR2 sequences are MNHNS and SASEGT. V gave up 1 base and J gave up 0 bases; unmatched junction bases: 2.

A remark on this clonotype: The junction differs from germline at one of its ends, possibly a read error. CDR3 in DNA: TGTGCCAGCAGATGGCGAGAGACAGATGCGCAGTATTTT. Protein sequence: CASRWRETDAQYF. The chain combines TRBV12-3 or TRBV12-4 with TRBJ2-3, with D tentatively TRBD1 (5 bases). CDR3 length: 13 amino acids.

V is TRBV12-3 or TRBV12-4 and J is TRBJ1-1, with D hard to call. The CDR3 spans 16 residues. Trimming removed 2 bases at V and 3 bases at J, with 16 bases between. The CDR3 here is CASSLIGWGPDTEAFF. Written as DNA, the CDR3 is TGTGCCAGCAGTTTAATCGGGTGGGGTCCGGACACTGAAGCTTTCTTT.

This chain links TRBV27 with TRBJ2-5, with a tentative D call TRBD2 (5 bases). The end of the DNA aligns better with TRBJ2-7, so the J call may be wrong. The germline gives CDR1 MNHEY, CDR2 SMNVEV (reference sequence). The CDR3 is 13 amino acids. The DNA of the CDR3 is TGTGCCAGCAATCCGGCGGGTAGAGACGAGCAGTACTTC. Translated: CASNPAGRDEQYF.

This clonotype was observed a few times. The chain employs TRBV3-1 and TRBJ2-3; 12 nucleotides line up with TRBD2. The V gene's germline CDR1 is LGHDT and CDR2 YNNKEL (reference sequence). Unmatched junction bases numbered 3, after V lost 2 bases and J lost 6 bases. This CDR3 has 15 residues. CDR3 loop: CASSQRLAGVDTQYF. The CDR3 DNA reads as TGTGCCAGCAGCCAAAGACTAGCGGGGGTTGATACGCAGTATTTT.

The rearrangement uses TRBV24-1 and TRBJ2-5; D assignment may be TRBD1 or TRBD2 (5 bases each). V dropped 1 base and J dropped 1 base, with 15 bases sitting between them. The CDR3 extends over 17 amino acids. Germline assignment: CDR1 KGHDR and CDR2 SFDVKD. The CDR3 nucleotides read TGTGCCACCAGTGATTTCCGAGACCGAGGGACCCAAGAGACCCAGTACTTC. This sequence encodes CATSDFRDRGTQETQYF.

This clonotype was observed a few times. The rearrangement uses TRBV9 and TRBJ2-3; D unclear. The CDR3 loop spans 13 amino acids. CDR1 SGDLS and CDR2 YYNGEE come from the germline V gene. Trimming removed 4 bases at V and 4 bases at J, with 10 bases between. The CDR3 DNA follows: TGTGCCAGCAGCACCCCCCTCTCAGATACGCAGTATTTT. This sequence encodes CASSTPLSDTQYF.

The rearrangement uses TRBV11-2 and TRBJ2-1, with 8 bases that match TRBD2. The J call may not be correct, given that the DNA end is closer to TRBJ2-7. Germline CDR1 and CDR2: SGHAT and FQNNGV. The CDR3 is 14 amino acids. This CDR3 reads CASSQAGDLHEQYF. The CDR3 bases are TGTGCCAGCAGTCAAGCGGGAGACCTGCACGAGCAGTACTTC.

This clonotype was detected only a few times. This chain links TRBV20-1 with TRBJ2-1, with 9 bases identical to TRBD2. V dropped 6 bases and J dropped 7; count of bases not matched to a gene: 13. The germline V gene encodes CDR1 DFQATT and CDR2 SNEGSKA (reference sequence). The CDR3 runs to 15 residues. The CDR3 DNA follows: TGCAGTGCGAAACCCCGGGCTAGCGGGACGAATGAGCAGTTCTTC. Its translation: CSAKPRASGTNEQFF.

CDR3 in amino acids: CASILTGGYEQFF. Written as DNA, the CDR3 is TGTGCCAGCATCCTGACAGGGGGTTATGAGCAGTTCTTC. V and J are TRBV6-5 and TRBJ2-1; 9 nucleotides align to TRBD1. The germline V gene encodes CDR1 MNHEY and CDR2 SVGAGI. With 7 bases clipped from V and 8 bases from J, the junction kept 6 bases outside the gene matches. The CDR3 runs to 13 residues.

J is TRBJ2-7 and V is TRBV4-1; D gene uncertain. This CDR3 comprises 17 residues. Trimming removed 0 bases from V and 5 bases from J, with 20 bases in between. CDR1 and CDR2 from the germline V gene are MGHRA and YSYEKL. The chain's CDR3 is CASSQEGLVSVYNEQYF. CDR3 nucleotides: TGCGCCAGCAGCCAAGAGGGTTTGGTAAGCGTCTATAACGAGCAGTACTTC.

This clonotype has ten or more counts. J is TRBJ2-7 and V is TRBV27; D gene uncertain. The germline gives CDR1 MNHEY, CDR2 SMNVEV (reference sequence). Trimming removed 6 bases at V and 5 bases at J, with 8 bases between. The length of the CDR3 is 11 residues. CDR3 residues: CASRLYNEQYF. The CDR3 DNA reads TGTGCCAGCAGACTATACAACGAGCAGTACTTC.

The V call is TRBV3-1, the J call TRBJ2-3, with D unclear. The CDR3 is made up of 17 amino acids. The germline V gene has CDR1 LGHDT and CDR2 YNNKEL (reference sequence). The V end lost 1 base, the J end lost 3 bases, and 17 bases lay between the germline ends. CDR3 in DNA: TGTGCCAGCAGCCAAGGACGCGCCTTGGTATTAACAGATACGCAGTATTTT. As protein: CASSQGRALVLTDTQYF.

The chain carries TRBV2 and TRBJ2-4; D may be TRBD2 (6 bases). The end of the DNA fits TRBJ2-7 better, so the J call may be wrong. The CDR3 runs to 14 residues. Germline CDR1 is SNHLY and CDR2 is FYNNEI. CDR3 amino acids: CASSVAATSYEQYF. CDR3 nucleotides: TGTGCCAGCAGTGTAGCGGCAACTTCCTACGAGCAGTACTTC.

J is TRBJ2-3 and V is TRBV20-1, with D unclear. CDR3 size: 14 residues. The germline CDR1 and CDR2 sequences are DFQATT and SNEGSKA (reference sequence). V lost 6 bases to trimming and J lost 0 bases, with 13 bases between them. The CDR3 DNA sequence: TGCAGTGCAAAGATTTTGGCTAGCACAGATACGCAGTATTTT. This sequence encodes CSAKILASTDTQYF.

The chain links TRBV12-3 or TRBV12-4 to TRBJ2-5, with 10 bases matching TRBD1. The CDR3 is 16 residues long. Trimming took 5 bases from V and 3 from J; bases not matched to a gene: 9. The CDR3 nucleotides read TGTGCCAGCAGTCCAGGGACAGGGGATCTGGAAGAGACCCAGTACTTC. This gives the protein CASSPGTGDLEETQYF.

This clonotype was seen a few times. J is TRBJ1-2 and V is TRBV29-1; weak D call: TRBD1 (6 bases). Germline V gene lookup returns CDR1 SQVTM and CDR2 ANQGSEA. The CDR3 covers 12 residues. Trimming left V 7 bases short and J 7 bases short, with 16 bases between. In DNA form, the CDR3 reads TGCAGCGGCGGCGGCAGGGGCTTTGGCTACACCTTC. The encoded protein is CSGGGRGFGYTF.

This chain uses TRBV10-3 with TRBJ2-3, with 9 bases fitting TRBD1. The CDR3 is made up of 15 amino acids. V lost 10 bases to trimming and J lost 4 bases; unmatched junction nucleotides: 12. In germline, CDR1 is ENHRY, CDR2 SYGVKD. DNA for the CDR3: TGTGCCAGCGTAAATCGGGACAGGGAAGCAGATACGCAGTATTTT. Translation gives CASVNRDREADTQYF.